The 30 T cell receptor beta chains reported below all come from one sample, sequenced in a study of T cell responses to AZD1222 COVID-19 vaccine. Here immunoSEQ multiplex PCR was the method, and the copy in TCRdb shows in-frame clones only, minus some. This sample has roughly 70,000 clones, with 75% to 85% found just once. The sample here was peripheral blood, taken on day 0 of MenACWY control vaccination. The receptors stem from an adult in good health.

This clone was recorded only once. The genes are TRBV5-1 and TRBJ1-3, with TRBD1 identical over 9 bases. Germline lookup yields CDR1 SGHRS and CDR2 YFSETQ. This CDR3 comprises 16 residues. J lost 4 bases, V lost 4 bases, and 9 bases had no gene match. The CDR3 DNA is TGCGCCAGCAGCCCCGGGACAGGGATAAACGGAAACACCATATATTTT. The encoded protein is CASSPGTGINGNTIYF.

This clone was counted only a few times. V usage is TRBV28 and J usage is TRBJ1-5; TRBD1 agrees at 7 bases. CDR1 is MDHEN and CDR2 is SYDVKM in the germline V gene. This CDR3 has 14 residues. V shed 5 bases, J shed 4 bases, and the junction held 5 bases outside the gene matches. This chain's CDR3 is CASSPAGGNQPQHF. CDR3 DNA sequence: TGTGCCAGCAGTCCTGCAGGGGGAAATCAGCCCCAGCATTTT.

In its sample, this clone ranks as medium-sized. The V and J genes are TRBV9 and TRBJ1-3; maybe TRBD1 (6 bases). The germline V and J ends were trimmed by 4 bases and 0 bases, with 11 bases remaining between them. CDR3 length equals 15 residues. CDR1 SGDLS and CDR2 YYNGEE come from the germline V gene. Written as DNA, the CDR3 is TGTGCCAGCAGCCCTACAGGGATCTCTGGAAACACCATATATTTT. This encodes CASSPTGISGNTIYF. Looking up the rest from reference TRBV9 and TRBJ1-3 gives the full variable domain: DSGVTQTPKHLITATGQRVTLRCSPRSGDLSVYWYQQSLDQGLQFLIQYYNGEERAKGNILERFSAQQFPDLHSELNLSSLELGDSALYFCASSPTGISGNTIYFGEGSWLTVV.

The chain joins TRBV5-1 to TRBJ1-1; D is uncertain. CDR3 length: 15 amino acids. Germline lookup yields CDR1 SGHRS and CDR2 YFSETQ. V was shortened by 6 bases and J by 4 bases, with 19 bases between the two germline ends. CDR3 sequence reads: CASTPTPQSLTEAFF. The CDR3 coding sequence is TGCGCCAGCACCCCCACCCCACAGTCGCTCACTGAAGCTTTCTTT.

The V and J genes are TRBV5-1 and TRBJ2-1, with TRBD1 matching 8 bases. CDR3 length: 16 amino acids. In germline, CDR1 is SGHRS, CDR2 YFSETQ. V lost 3 bases to trimming and J lost 2 bases; unmatched junction nucleotides: 7. CDR3 sequence (DNA): TGCGCCAGCAGCTCCGGACAGGGTAGGGCCTACAATGAGCAGTTCTTC. It yields the protein CASSSGQGRAYNEQFF.

V usage is TRBV28 and J usage is TRBJ1-2; D is uncertain. V was cut by 7 bases and J by 6 bases, with 12 bases left in between. CDR3 size: 12 residues. Germline loops: CDR1 MDHEN, CDR2 SYDVKM. CDR3 in amino acids: CASISSTHGYTF. The CDR3 nucleotides are TGTGCCAGCATCTCCTCGACACATGGCTACACCTTC.

J is TRBJ1-2 and V is TRBV6-5; 8 bases are shared with TRBD1. The CDR3 runs to 13 residues. The germline CDR1 and CDR2 sequences are MNHEY and SVGAGI. With V trimmed by 6 bases and J by 4 bases, 4 bases remained unmatched. The CDR3 nucleotides are TGTGCCAGCAGAACAGGGGGGGGCTATGGCTACACCTTC. This codes for CASRTGGGYGYTF.

A single count supports this clone. This chain uses TRBV5-8 with TRBJ1-2; D gene ambiguous. The CDR3 extends over 15 amino acids. The germline gives CDR1 SGHTS, CDR2 YDEGEE. Trimming shortened V by 4 bases and J by 4 bases, and 17 bases separated the two germline ends. The CDR3 sequence: CASSLYAEGSYGYTF. DNA of the CDR3: TGTGCCAGCAGCCTTTATGCGGAGGGTAGCTATGGCTACACCTTC.

This clone has a handful of counts. The rearrangement joins TRBV6-5 to TRBJ2-7; either TRBD1 or TRBD2 may supply D (5 bases each). The CDR3 spans 12 residues. Per germline, CDR1 MNHEY and CDR2 SVGAGI. Trimming stripped 8 bases from V and 2 bases from J, with 10 bases between. The CDR3 DNA reads as TGTGCCAGCCGGGACGATGCCTACGAGCAGTACTTC. Amino acids: CASRDDAYEQYF.

This clone turned up a few times. The chain carries TRBV19 and TRBJ2-7; possible D gene TRBD2, 6 bases. Germline loops: CDR1 LNHDA, CDR2 SQIVND (reference sequence). The CDR3 spans 15 residues. Trimming cost V 5 bases and J 6 bases, with 20 bases left between them. As DNA, the CDR3 is TGTGCCAGTAGTCCACGTCGGGGAGGAGGAGCCGAGCAGTACTTC. It encodes CASSPRRGGGAEQYF.

This clone has just one count. The chain is built from TRBV7-2 and TRBJ2-7; D is unresolved. CDR3 length: 15 residues. Germline values: CDR1 SGHTA, CDR2 FQGNSA. The V end was cut by 5 bases, the J end by 4 bases, with 18 bases between. CDR3 bases: TGTGCCAGCAGCCCCACCAAATCCGCCTATTACGAGCAGTACTTC. Encoded protein: CASSPTKSAYYEQYF. Combining the CDR3 with reference TRBV7-2 and TRBJ2-7 gives the whole variable domain GAGVSQSPSNKVTEKGKDVELRCDPISGHTALYWYRQSLGQGLEFLIYFQGNSAPDKSGLPSDRFSAERTGGSVSTLTIQRTQQEDSAVYLCASSPTKSAYYEQYFGPGTRLTVT.

This clone has just one count. The gene calls are TRBV9 and TRBJ2-1; D is perhaps TRBD1 (5 bases). Trimming took off 0 bases at V and 0 bases at J, with 7 bases between the two ends. Germline values: CDR1 SGDLS, CDR2 YYNGEE. This CDR3 comprises 15 residues. The CDR3 loop reads CASSVGQGSYNEQFF. In DNA, the CDR3 is TGTGCCAGCAGCGTAGGGCAGGGCTCCTACAATGAGCAGTTCTTC.

In this sample, this clone turned up once. This sequence joins TRBV15 and TRBJ2-3, with D possibly called TRBD1 or TRBD2 (5 bases each). Germline CDR1 reads LNHNV; CDR2 reads YYDKDF (reference sequence). The CDR3 runs to 16 residues. V gave up 3 bases and J gave up 0 bases, with 13 bases separating them. The CDR3 protein is CATSRGPTLSTDTQYF. CDR3 nucleotides: TGTGCCACCAGCAGGGGACCAACCCTTAGCACAGATACGCAGTATTTT.

This clone came up a few times. CDR3 in DNA: TGTGCCAGCAGCAGACGGTACAATGAGCAGTTCTTC. This gives the protein CASSRRYNEQFF. The chain uses TRBV28 and TRBJ2-1; no clear D. CDR1 MDHEN and CDR2 SYDVKM come from the germline V gene. This CDR3 has 12 amino acids. Trimming cost V 6 bases and J 4 bases, with 7 bases left between them.

The chain combines TRBV15 with TRBJ2-3; the D gene is possibly TRBD2 (5 bases). The V end was cut by 1 base, the J end by 0 bases, with 8 bases between. This CDR3 is 15 amino acids long. Germline CDR1 and CDR2: LNHNV and YYDKDF (reference sequence). The CDR3 spells CATSRAGSSTDTQYF. CDR3 sequence (DNA): TGTGCCACCAGCAGAGCGGGATCTAGCACAGATACGCAGTATTTT.

The chain uses TRBV2 and TRBJ1-4; TRBD1 is a possible D gene (5 bases). The germline V and J ends were trimmed by 5 bases and 2 bases, with 9 bases remaining between them. The CDR3 has 14 amino acids. From germline, CDR1 is SNHLY and CDR2 FYNNEI. The CDR3 DNA follows: TGTGCCAGCAGTAGAAGGGGCACTAATGAAAAACTGTTTTTT. Its protein is CASSRRGTNEKLFF.

The chain employs TRBV29-1 and TRBJ2-3; D might be TRBD1 (6 bases). V lost 4 bases and J 2 bases, leaving 7 bases between the germline ends. The CDR3 loop spans 12 amino acids. Germline V gene lookup returns CDR1 SQVTM and CDR2 ANQGSEA. In DNA, the CDR3 is TGCAGCGTTGGGACAGCCACAGATACGCAGTATTTT. Amino acids: CSVGTATDTQYF.

This clone was observed once. This rearrangement joins TRBV4-2 to TRBJ2-2, with D perhaps given as TRBD1 or TRBD2 (5 bases each). The V end was cut by 0 bases, the J end by 0 bases, with 14 bases between. Germline V gives CDR1 LGHNA, CDR2 YNFKEQ. The CDR3 contains 18 residues. The CDR3 DNA sequence: TGTGCCAGCAGCCAAGATACGGGGACGGATGCGAACACCGGGGAGCTGTTTTTT. Protein sequence: CASSQDTGTDANTGELFF.

The chain combines TRBV28 with TRBJ2-5; 8 positions agree with TRBD2. J was trimmed by 5 bases and V by 2 bases; bases with no gene match: 4. The V gene's germline CDR1 is MDHEN and CDR2 SYDVKM. This CDR3 has 14 residues. The CDR3 reads CASSLGTSLETQYF. CDR3 nucleotides: TGTGCCAGCAGTTTAGGGACTAGTTTGGAGACCCAGTACTTC.

V gene TRBV7-2 combines with J gene TRBJ1-1; 7 bases align to TRBD1. This CDR3 contains 15 residues. Germline loops: CDR1 SGHTA, CDR2 FQGNSA. The trim removed 3 bases at V and 1 base at J, leaving 5 bases unmatched. The CDR3 loop is CASSFLKGANTEAFF. The CDR3, as DNA: TGTGCCAGCAGCTTCTTGAAGGGGGCGAACACTGAAGCTTTCTTT.

The rearrangement links TRBV30 to TRBJ1-5, with D uncertain. The V gene lost 3 bases and the J gene lost 7 bases, with 10 bases spanning the gap. The CDR3 consists of 12 residues. Germline V CDR1 and CDR2: GTSNPN, SVGIG (reference sequence). The CDR3 loop is CAWSLPKQPQHF. The CDR3 bases are TGTGCCTGGAGCCTCCCGAAACAGCCCCAGCATTTT.

The V gene is TRBV28, the J gene TRBJ2-7, with 7 bases lining up with TRBD1. The junction had 10 bases not matched to a gene; V was cut back by 6 bases and J by 2 bases. Looked up from germline, CDR1 is MDHEN and CDR2 is SYDVKM. This CDR3 has 15 amino acids. The CDR3 nucleotides are TGTGCCAGCAGCTACGGGACAGCATCAACCTACGAGCAGTACTTC. Translating gives CASSYGTASTYEQYF.

This chain links TRBV27 with TRBJ2-7; no clear D gene. V was trimmed by 7 bases and J by 0 bases, leaving 13 bases between them. There are 14 residues in the CDR3. Germline V gene data show CDR1 as MNHEY and CDR2 as SMNVEV (reference sequence). CDR3 nucleotide sequence: TGTGCCAGCATGGAGATCTGGGGCTCCTACGAGCAGTACTTC. Its protein product is CASMEIWGSYEQYF.

The CDR3 here is CASSLALTGGRDTQYF. Here the CDR3 DNA reads TGTGCCAGCAGTTTAGCCCTAACAGGGGGCAGAGATACGCAGTATTTT. The chain has TRBV27 and TRBJ2-3, with 9 bases aligning to TRBD1. CDR3 size: 16 residues. The junction had 8 bases not matched to a gene; V was cut back by 2 bases and J by 5 bases. From germline, CDR1 is MNHEY and CDR2 SMNVEV (reference sequence).

This clone appeared a single time. V is TRBV9 and J is TRBJ1-6; possible D gene TRBD1, 5 bases. Germline V CDR1 and CDR2: SGDLS, YYNGEE. Deletions cut 7 bases from V and 5 bases from J, with 10 bases between. CDR3 length: 13 amino acids. In DNA, the CDR3 is TGTGCCAGCGCGGGGCAGCATAATTCACCCCTCCACTTT. It is translated as CASAGQHNSPLHF.

The sample holds a few counts of this clone. The chain links TRBV6-5 to TRBJ1-1; D gene unclear. This CDR3 comprises 11 residues. The ends were cut back, 7 bases at V and 5 bases at J, with 8 bases in the middle. Germline loops: CDR1 MNHEY, CDR2 SVGAGI. CDR3 DNA sequence: TGTGCCAGCACCCAAGGGACTGAAGCTTTCTTT. This codes for CASTQGTEAFF.

The chain combines TRBV11-3 with TRBJ2-3; D call uncertain. The CDR3 loop spans 14 amino acids. Trimming removed 1 base at V and 0 bases at J, with 5 bases between. Germline CDR1 reads SGHNT; CDR2 reads YENEEA. This chain's CDR3 is CASSLAASTDTQYF. CDR3 nucleotide sequence: TGTGCCAGCAGCTTAGCGGCTAGCACAGATACGCAGTATTTT.

This rearrangement joins TRBV5-1 to TRBJ1-2; no definite D call. The V end was cut by 0 bases, the J end by 1 base, with 7 bases between. Germline values: CDR1 SGHRS, CDR2 YFSETQ. This CDR3 comprises 14 residues. The CDR3 DNA reads TGCGCCAGCAGCTTGGCGGGTCTTAACTATGGCTACACCTTC. The encoded protein is CASSLAGLNYGYTF.

The chain links TRBV28 to TRBJ2-2, with 8 bases matching TRBD2. CDR3 size: 15 residues. Trimming at V came to 7 bases and at J to 5 bases, leaving 9 bases not matched to a gene. Germline values: CDR1 MDHEN, CDR2 SYDVKM. The CDR3 DNA reads TGTGCCAGCACCCCCGGGGGGGGCTTGACCGGGGAGCTGTTTTTT. Its translation: CASTPGGGLTGELFF.

The chain links TRBV7-2 to TRBJ1-1; D might be TRBD1 (6 bases). This CDR3 contains 16 residues. The V gene lost 5 bases and the J gene lost 5 bases, with 21 bases spanning the gap. Germline assignment: CDR1 SGHTA and CDR2 FQGNSA. As DNA, the CDR3 is TGTGCCAGCAGCCTGACCTTGACGACAGGAACTACTGAAGCTTTCTTT. It specifies CASSLTLTTGTTEAFF.